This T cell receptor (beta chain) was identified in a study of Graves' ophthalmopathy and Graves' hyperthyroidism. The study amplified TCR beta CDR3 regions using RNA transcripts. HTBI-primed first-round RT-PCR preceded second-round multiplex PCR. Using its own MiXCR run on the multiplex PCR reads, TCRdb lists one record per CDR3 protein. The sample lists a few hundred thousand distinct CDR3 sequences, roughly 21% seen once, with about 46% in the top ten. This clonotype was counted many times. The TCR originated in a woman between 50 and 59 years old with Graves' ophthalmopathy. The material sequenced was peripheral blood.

The CDR3 DNA sequence: TGCAGTGCTAGAGAAACAGGGGCTAGCAATCAGCCCCAGCATTTT. Protein sequence: CSARETGASNQPQHF. The genes are TRBV20-1 and TRBJ1-5, with 7 bases that match TRBD1. V shed 0 bases and J 0 bases; nucleotides not matched to a gene: 2. The CDR3 runs 15 residues. Per the germline V gene, CDR1 is DFQATT and CDR2 is SNEGSKA (reference sequence).